The 32 T cell receptor beta chains below come from one sample, sequenced in a study of blood T cell repertoires in COVID-19. The table came from immunoSEQ multiplex PCR; TCRdb's copy has only in-frame clones and leaves some out. This sample has 250,000 to 400,000 clones; around nine tenths occur once, and the top ten carry roughly 2.5%. The sample was PBMCs or T cells enriched from blood (not recorded which). These receptors were taken from a man between 60 and 70 years old who had recovered from COVID-19.

The rearrangement links TRBV30 to TRBJ2-2; weak D call: TRBD2 (7 bases). The CDR3 runs 14 residues. Germline CDR1 GTSNPN, CDR2 SVGIG (reference sequence). V lost 4 bases and J 7 bases, leaving 16 bases between the germline ends. CDR3 loop: CAWKFGGQGGELFF. DNA for the CDR3: TGTGCCTGGAAGTTCGGGGGGCAGGGCGGGGAGCTGTTTTTT.

This chain uses TRBV3-1 (or the pseudogene TRBV3-2) with TRBJ2-7; D is ambiguous. Germline CDR1 and CDR2: LGHDT and YNNKEL (reference sequence). This CDR3 contains 18 residues. Trimming stripped 5 bases from V and 3 bases from J, with 26 bases between. The CDR3 region has the DNA TGTGCCAGCAGCTCACGCGAGCCGACTCACCAAAGTAACTACGAGCAGTACTTC. Translation: CASSSREPTHQSNYEQYF.

The rearrangement links TRBV7-3 to TRBJ2-2; unclear D gene. V was clipped by 3 bases and J by 4 bases, with 12 bases between them. The length of the CDR3 is 15 residues. CDR1 is SGHTA and CDR2 is FQGTGA in the germline V gene. The CDR3 protein is CASSLSGGRTGELFF. The CDR3 DNA reads as TGTGCCAGCAGCTTGTCTGGCGGCCGCACCGGGGAGCTGTTTTTT. Drawing the rest from reference TRBV7-3 and TRBJ2-2, the complete variable domain is GAGVSQTPSNKVTEKGKYVELRCDPISGHTALYWYRQSLGQGPEFLIYFQGTGAADDSGLPNDRFFAVRPEGSVSTLKIQRTERGDSAVYLCASSLSGGRTGELFFGEGSRLTVL.

The rearrangement uses TRBV11-1 and TRBJ2-7; D not certain. Germline V gene data show CDR1 as SGHAT and CDR2 as FQDESV (reference sequence). The CDR3 has 12 amino acids. Trimming took 4 bases from V and 2 from J, leaving 6 bases between them. CDR3 in DNA: TGTGCCAGCAGCTCACAGACCTACGAGCAGTACTTC. Translating it yields CASSSQTYEQYF. Using reference TRBV11-1 and TRBJ2-7 for the parts outside the CDR3, the full variable domain is EAEVAQSPRYKITEKSQAVAFWCDPISGHATLYWYRQILGQGPELLVQFQDESVVDDSQLPKDRFSAERLKGVDSTLKIQPAELGDSAMYLCASSSQTYEQYFGPGTRLTVT.

This sequence joins TRBV24-1 and TRBJ2-1, with 7 bases fitting TRBD1. The CDR3 spans 17 residues. V lost 0 bases and J lost 5; bases outside the gene matches: 9. Germline V gene data show CDR1 as KGHDR and CDR2 as SFDVKD. This chain's CDR3 is CATSDLSRQGRNNEQFF. In DNA, the CDR3 is TGTGCCACCAGTGATTTGTCGAGACAGGGAAGGAACAATGAGCAGTTCTTC.

This clone was seen once. The chain carries TRBV5-4 and TRBJ2-3, with 8 positions matching TRBD2. Germline loops: CDR1 SGHNT, CDR2 YYREEE (reference sequence). V shed 0 bases, J shed 5 bases, and the junction held 2 bases outside the gene matches. The CDR3 sequence is 14 residues long. CDR3 amino acids: CASSLAGGVDTQYF. The CDR3, as DNA: TGTGCCAGCAGCTTGGCGGGAGGGGTAGATACGCAGTATTTT. Full variable domain (missing parts from reference TRBV5-4 and TRBJ2-3): ETGVTQSPTHLIKTRGQQVTLRCSSQSGHNTVSWYQQALGQGPQFIFQYYREEENGRGNFPPRFSGLQFPNYSSELNVNALELDDSALYLCASSLAGGVDTQYFGPGTRLTVL.

This chain connects TRBV4-1 to TRBJ2-1, with 10 bases lining up with TRBD2. Germline loops: CDR1 MGHRA, CDR2 YSYEKL. V lost 2 bases and J lost 6; bases outside the gene matches: 13. This CDR3 spans 18 amino acids. This CDR3 reads CASSQYSASGGASNEQFF. DNA for the CDR3: TGCGCCAGCAGCCAATACTCTGCCAGCGGGGGGGCCTCCAATGAGCAGTTCTTC.

This sequence joins TRBV6-5 and TRBJ2-5, with TRBD1 matching over 7 bases. The CDR3 is 14 amino acids. J was trimmed by 5 bases and V by 6 bases; bases with no gene match: 9. The germline CDR1 and CDR2 sequences are MNHEY and SVGAGI. The CDR3 loop is CASRRDSMYETQYF. The CDR3, as DNA: TGTGCCAGCAGGAGGGACAGTATGTACGAGACCCAGTACTTC.

This rearrangement joins TRBV5-4 to TRBJ1-3; TRBD1 might be the D (6 bases). The V gene's germline CDR1 is SGHNT and CDR2 YYREEE (reference sequence). Trimming stripped 1 base from V and 2 bases from J, with 7 bases between. The CDR3 covers 14 residues. CDR3 sequence: CASSLRDTGNTIYF. CDR3 nucleotide sequence: TGTGCCAGCAGCTTGCGGGACACTGGAAACACCATATATTTT.

The chain couples TRBV2 to TRBJ1-5; D call uncertain. From germline, CDR1 is SNHLY and CDR2 FYNNEI. The CDR3 has 16 amino acids. Trimming took off 0 bases at V and 0 bases at J, with 9 bases between the two ends. The CDR3 DNA follows: TGTGCCAGCAGTGAAGCGGCCAGGTATAGCAATCAGCCCCAGCATTTT. Translation gives CASSEAARYSNQPQHF.

This chain uses TRBV10-2 with TRBJ1-3, with TRBD1 as a possible D gene (5 bases). The CDR3 is 11 residues long. Trimming stripped 10 bases from V and 8 bases from J, with 12 bases between. CDR1 WSHSY and CDR2 SAAADI come from the germline V gene. For the CDR3, the DNA is TGCGCCACAAGCGGGGGAGACACCATATATTTT. It codes for CATSGGDTIYF.

The chain has TRBV13 and TRBJ2-1; 8 nucleotides match TRBD2. From germline, CDR1 is PRHDT and CDR2 FYEKMQ (reference sequence). V lost 2 bases to trimming and J lost 2 bases; unmatched junction nucleotides: 2. The CDR3 is 15 amino acids. CDR3 loop: CASSLPGLAYNEQFF. CDR3 nucleotides: TGTGCCAGCAGCTTACCGGGACTAGCCTACAATGAGCAGTTCTTC.

This chain links TRBV4-3 with TRBJ2-5, with TRBD2 matching over 12 bases. The CDR3 runs 18 residues. From germline, CDR1 is LGHNA and CDR2 YSLEER. The trim removed 0 bases at V and 5 bases at J, leaving 10 bases unmatched. CDR3 region: CASSQEWLAGGLRETQYF. In nucleotides, the CDR3 is TGCGCCAGCAGCCAAGAGTGGCTAGCGGGGGGGCTGCGGGAGACCCAGTACTTC.

This sequence joins TRBV30 and TRBJ2-3; 8 nucleotides match TRBD2. From germline, CDR1 is GTSNPN and CDR2 SVGIG (reference sequence). There are 14 residues in the CDR3. The V segment lost 0 bases and the J segment 4 bases; nucleotides outside the gene matches: 3. CDR3 protein: CAWSVRGGADTQYF. CDR3 bases: TGTGCCTGGAGTGTACGGGGGGGGGCAGATACGCAGTATTTT.

This clone has a single count. The V call is TRBV6-5, the J call TRBJ2-1; 8 nucleotides line up with TRBD2. Losses at the gene ends were 8 bases for V and 0 bases for J; bases not matched to a gene: 6. CDR3 length: 15 amino acids. Per germline, CDR1 MNHEY and CDR2 SVGAGI. The CDR3 protein is CASGERGSSYNEQFF. CDR3 sequence (DNA): TGTGCCAGCGGGGAGCGGGGGAGCTCCTACAATGAGCAGTTCTTC.

The chain has TRBV12-3 or TRBV12-4 and TRBJ1-1; the D gene is possibly TRBD1 (6 bases). This CDR3 spans 12 amino acids. Trimming removed 5 bases from V and 5 bases from J, with 9 bases in between. The DNA for the CDR3 is TGTGCCAGCAGTATAAGGGGGACTGAAGCTTTCTTT. Its protein is CASSIRGTEAFF.

The V and J genes are TRBV5-3 and TRBJ1-6, with 9 bases aligning to TRBD1. TRBV5-3 is treated as an ORF (open reading frame) with a function not yet certain. V was clipped by 9 bases and J by 8 bases; unmatched bases: 6. The CDR3 covers 13 residues. CDR3 nucleotide sequence: TGTGCCAACGTACAGGGGGCTTATTCACCCCTCCACTTT. As protein: CANVQGAYSPLHF.

This clone turned up a few times. Distinct nucleotide sequences in the sample also encode this CDR3. The V and J genes are TRBV7-2 and TRBJ2-2, with 9 nucleotides matching TRBD1. The germline V gene has CDR1 SGHTA and CDR2 FQGNSA. This CDR3 region has 15 residues. The trim removed 6 bases at V and 5 bases at J, leaving 7 bases unmatched. In DNA, the CDR3 is TGTGCCAGCAGACCGGGGACAGGGCGGACCGGGGAGCTGTTTTTT. Its translation is CASRPGTGRTGELFF.

This clone occurred once. The V and J genes are TRBV5-4 and TRBJ2-1; 7 bases agree with TRBD2. The V segment lost 4 bases and the J segment 6 bases; nucleotides outside the gene matches: 10. This CDR3 has 15 amino acids. Per germline, CDR1 SGHNT and CDR2 YYREEE (reference sequence). The CDR3 coding sequence is TGTGCCAGCAGCCGGGGCGGGGGTAGGCTCAATGAGCAGTTCTTC. Translation gives CASSRGGGRLNEQFF.

This chain links TRBV7-3 with TRBJ1-1, with D possibly being TRBD1 (6 bases). V gave up 5 bases and J gave up 1 base, with 14 bases separating them. The CDR3 spans 15 residues. Germline loops: CDR1 SGHTA, CDR2 FQGTGA. The CDR3 nucleotides read TGTGCCAGCAGCCGAAGCGGACAGCCGAACACTGAAGCTTTCTTT. Residues: CASSRSGQPNTEAFF.

The chain combines TRBV5-8 with TRBJ2-3, with 11 bases fitting TRBD2. The CDR3 totals 17 residues. Germline CDR1 reads SGHTS; CDR2 reads YDEGEE. The V gene end was trimmed by 3 bases and the J gene end by 5 bases; junction bases not matched to a gene: 11. The DNA for the CDR3 is TGTGCCAGCAGCTCGCCCGAGACTAGCGGGGTAGTAGATACGCAGTATTTT. Translation: CASSSPETSGVVDTQYF.

V usage is TRBV29-1 and J usage is TRBJ1-5; D is undetermined. V dropped 4 bases and J dropped 4 bases, with 14 bases sitting between them. Germline values: CDR1 SQVTM, CDR2 ANQGSEA. This CDR3 comprises 14 residues. Here the CDR3 reads CSVVPGSGNQPQHF. CDR3 nucleotides: TGCAGCGTTGTACCGGGATCTGGGAATCAGCCCCAGCATTTT.

In its sample, this clone was seen once. CDR3 region: CASSLSLQYEQYF. Here the CDR3 DNA reads TGTGCCAGCAGCTTATCCTTACAGTACGAGCAGTACTTC. The V and J genes are TRBV11-2 and TRBJ2-7; D is unresolved. CDR3 size: 13 residues. The V end was cut by 2 bases, the J end by 4 bases, with 9 bases between. In germline, CDR1 is SGHAT, CDR2 FQNNGV.

This chain links TRBV5-1 with TRBJ1-3; no reliable D call. V was pared by 0 bases and J by 0 bases, with 10 bases between. CDR3 length equals 16 residues. The germline CDR1 and CDR2 sequences are SGHRS and YFSETQ. The CDR3 bases are TGCGCCAGCAGCTTGGCACGGAGAGGCTCTGGAAACACCATATATTTT. This encodes CASSLARRGSGNTIYF.

The gene calls are TRBV30 and TRBJ1-6, with a tentative D call TRBD1 (5 bases). The CDR3 totals 15 residues. The V end was cut by 0 bases, the J end by 4 bases, with 10 bases between. Per germline, CDR1 GTSNPN and CDR2 SVGIG (reference sequence). The CDR3 DNA reads TGTGCCTGGAGTGTAGCAGGGCTATATAATTCACCCCTCCACTTT. As protein: CAWSVAGLYNSPLHF.

This clone has a handful of counts. V usage is TRBV4-2 and J usage is TRBJ2-3, with 9 bases aligning to TRBD2. Per germline, CDR1 LGHNA and CDR2 YNFKEQ. With V trimmed by 5 bases and J by 5 bases, 11 bases remained unmatched. The CDR3 spans 16 residues. This CDR3 is CASSSGGSGSEDTQYF. In DNA, the CDR3 is TGTGCCAGCAGCTCTGGGGGTAGCGGGAGTGAAGATACGCAGTATTTT.

The rearrangement joins TRBV13 to TRBJ2-1; 10 nucleotides match TRBD2. CDR1 is PRHDT, CDR2 FYEKMQ, per germline (reference sequence). The CDR3 covers 20 residues. V lost 1 base, J lost 4 bases, and 16 bases stayed unmatched. In DNA, the CDR3 is TGTGCCAGCAGCTTAGCAGAGGGGCGGCTAGCGGGGGCGGGATACAATGAGCAGTTCTTC. It codes for CASSLAEGRLAGAGYNEQFF.

The chain links TRBV30 to TRBJ2-1; 8 bases are a match to TRBD2. Germline values: CDR1 GTSNPN, CDR2 SVGIG (reference sequence). V shed 3 bases and J 10 bases; nucleotides not matched to a gene: 11. This CDR3 is 14 amino acids long. This CDR3 reads CAWRSGTRGGEQFF. The CDR3 DNA follows: TGTGCCTGGAGGTCTGGGACTAGGGGAGGGGAGCAGTTCTTC.

The rearrangement uses TRBV20-1 and TRBJ2-1, with 7 bases aligning to TRBD1. Germline assignment: CDR1 DFQATT and CDR2 SNEGSKA (reference sequence). With V trimmed by 6 bases and J by 10 bases, 6 bases remained unmatched. CDR3 length equals 11 residues. CDR3 DNA: TGCAGTGCGACCACAGGGGCCGAGCAGTTCTTC. The encoded protein is CSATTGAEQFF.

CDR3 region: CASSQEELSSYEQYF. The DNA of the CDR3 is TGTGCCAGCAGCCAAGAGGAGCTGAGCTCCTACGAGCAGTACTTC. The V gene is TRBV4-2, the J gene TRBJ2-7; no clear D gene. The CDR3 runs to 15 residues. CDR1 and CDR2 (germline): LGHNA, YNFKEQ. The V end was cut by 0 bases, the J end by 0 bases, with 9 bases between.

This chain links TRBV13 with TRBJ2-1, with D perhaps TRBD2 (5 bases). V lost 8 bases and J 2 bases, leaving 28 bases between the germline ends. CDR3 length equals 19 residues. CDR1 and CDR2 (germline): PRHDT, FYEKMQ (reference sequence). This chain's CDR3 is CASAARGEPGPGAYNEQFF. The CDR3 DNA sequence: TGTGCCAGCGCGGCCCGGGGAGAACCGGGCCCCGGCGCCTACAATGAGCAGTTCTTC.

The genes are TRBV7-2 and TRBJ2-7, with no clear D. Germline-derived CDR1 and CDR2 are SGHTA and FQGNSA. This CDR3 region has 11 residues. The V and J ends lost 7 bases and 1 base respectively, with 5 bases between them. The CDR3 sequence is CASTSSYEQYF. The CDR3 nucleotides read TGTGCCAGCACGTCTTCCTACGAGCAGTACTTC.